The 23 T cell receptor beta chains in this list originate from one sample, sequenced in a study of T cell responses to AZD1222 COVID-19 vaccine. Measured with immunoSEQ multiplex PCR; TCRdb has only the in-frame clones, and not every one. The repertoire consists of some 130,000 clones, with 90% occurring once and the leading ten covering 1.5% to 2%. This specimen consisted of peripheral blood, obtained on day 0 of AZD1222 vaccination. All receptors come from an adult in good health.

Remarks on this clone: The junction departs from the called germline gene at one end, perhaps through a read error. The chain is built from TRBV3-1 (or the pseudogene TRBV3-2) and TRBJ1-1; no clear D gene. This CDR3 has 10 amino acids. Germline CDR1 and CDR2: LGHDT and YNNKEL (reference sequence). The CDR3 coding sequence is TGCGACCGGTTTGGCACTGAAGCTTTCTTT. Encoded protein: CDRFGTEAFF.

The chain couples TRBV14 to TRBJ2-1, with TRBD1 matching 7 bases. Germline V gives CDR1 SGHDN, CDR2 FVKESK. The trim removed 3 bases at V and 7 bases at J, leaving 12 bases unmatched. The CDR3 consists of 16 residues. As DNA, the CDR3 is TGTGCCAGCAGCCACATCCAGGGGGTAGAGGGGAATGAGCAGTTCTTC. This codes for CASSHIQGVEGNEQFF.

This chain connects TRBV9 to TRBJ1-3; 7 nucleotides agree with TRBD1. V shed 3 bases, J shed 3 bases, and the junction held 9 bases outside the gene matches. This CDR3 has 16 amino acids. Germline loops: CDR1 SGDLS, CDR2 YYNGEE. This CDR3 is CASSAEMHRGGNTIYF. The CDR3, as DNA: TGTGCCAGCAGCGCCGAAATGCACAGGGGTGGAAACACCATATATTTT.

The chain joins TRBV4-3 to TRBJ1-5, with D unclear. CDR1 LGHNA and CDR2 YSLEER come from the germline V gene. The CDR3 is 16 amino acids. V was clipped by 4 bases and J by 3 bases, with 16 bases between them. The CDR3 spells CASSLEAGYYNQPQHF. CDR3 nucleotides: TGCGCCAGCAGCCTCGAGGCAGGCTATTACAATCAGCCCCAGCATTTT.

This chain uses TRBV7-9 with TRBJ2-7; D ambiguous. The CDR3 is 11 residues long. V shed 6 bases and J shed 6 bases, with 9 bases lying between them. Looked up from germline, CDR1 is SEHNR and CDR2 is FQNEAQ (reference sequence). CDR3 sequence: CASSPAIEQYF. Here the CDR3 DNA reads TGTGCCAGCAGTCCGGCTATCGAGCAGTACTTC.

The chain is built from TRBV5-1 and TRBJ2-7, with a possible D match to TRBD2 (7 bases). V lost 0 bases to trimming and J lost 4 bases, with 17 bases between them. Germline CDR1 reads SGHRS; CDR2 reads YFSETQ. The CDR3 sequence is 16 residues long. In DNA, the CDR3 is TGCGCCAGCAGCTTGGTTAGTGCGGGGGCGCCTTACGAGCAGTACTTC. It is translated as CASSLVSAGAPYEQYF.

The chain is built from TRBV7-3 and TRBJ2-5; D gene unclear. Germline lookup yields CDR1 SGHTA and CDR2 FQGTGA. The V gene lost 2 bases and the J gene lost 3 bases, with 13 bases spanning the gap. This CDR3 is 15 amino acids long. This CDR3 reads CASSLELSLEETQYF. The CDR3 DNA sequence: TGTGCCAGCAGCTTAGAACTCTCGCTGGAAGAGACCCAGTACTTC. Filled out from reference TRBV7-3 and TRBJ2-5, the complete variable domain reads GAGVSQTPSNKVTEKGKYVELRCDPISGHTALYWYRQSLGQGPEFLIYFQGTGAADDSGLPNDRFFAVRPEGSVSTLKIQRTERGDSAVYLCASSLELSLEETQYFGPGTRLLVL.

The CDR3 nucleotides read TGTGCCACCAGCAGAGTCACTAGCGGGAGGCCGATCGGGGAGCTGTTTTTT. Its translation: CATSRVTSGRPIGELFF. The genes are TRBV15 and TRBJ2-2, with 12 bases lining up with TRBD2. J gave up 7 bases and V 1 base, and 7 bases lay outside the gene matches. The CDR3 covers 17 residues. The germline gives CDR1 LNHNV, CDR2 YYDKDF (reference sequence).

J is TRBJ1-2 and V is TRBV5-4; D might be TRBD1 (6 bases). V shed 2 bases and J shed 8 bases, with 19 bases lying between them. The CDR3 covers 15 residues. The germline gives CDR1 SGHNT, CDR2 YYREEE (reference sequence). The CDR3 spells CASSLTRGTREGYTF. CDR3 DNA: TGTGCCAGCAGCTTAACGAGGGGGACCCGGGAGGGCTACACCTTC.

The chain's CDR3 is CAWTPSGEDYAYGYTF. CDR3 nucleotides: TGTGCCTGGACCCCCTCTGGGGAAGATTACGCCTATGGCTACACCTTC. The rearrangement links TRBV30 to TRBJ1-2; D gene uncertain. This CDR3 is 16 amino acids long. V was pared by 4 bases and J by 4 bases, with 22 bases between. CDR1 GTSNPN and CDR2 SVGIG come from the germline V gene (reference sequence).

The V call is TRBV11-1, the J call TRBJ1-4; no reliable D call. V gave up 2 bases and J gave up 8 bases, with 12 bases separating them. Germline loops: CDR1 SGHAT, CDR2 FQDESV (reference sequence). The CDR3 has 14 residues. CDR3 region: CASSLRSGYEKLFF. CDR3 sequence (DNA): TGTGCCAGCAGCTTACGGTCCGGATACGAAAAACTGTTTTTT.

Written as DNA, the CDR3 is TGTGCCAGCAGCCAGGGGGGGGGAACAGATACGCAGTATTTT. This translates into CASSQGGGTDTQYF. The genes are TRBV3-1 (or the pseudogene TRBV3-2) and TRBJ2-3, with 7 bases that match TRBD2. The germline CDR1 and CDR2 sequences are LGHDT and YNNKEL (reference sequence). Unmatched junction bases numbered 3, after V lost 3 bases and J lost 3 bases. The CDR3 is 14 residues long.

DNA for the CDR3: TGTGCCAGCTCACCACAGGGCAGGAGCGGGGAGCTGTTTTTT. Amino acids: CASSPQGRSGELFF. The chain joins TRBV18 to TRBJ2-2; D gene ambiguous. Germline V lookup: CDR1 KGHSH, CDR2 LQKENI. The CDR3 extends over 14 amino acids. V was cut by 1 base and J by 7 bases, with 10 bases left in between.

The rearrangement joins TRBV5-1 to TRBJ1-4; a possible D gene is TRBD1 (5 bases). Germline CDR1 reads SGHRS; CDR2 reads YFSETQ. Trimming pared 3 bases from V and 0 bases from J, leaving 18 bases between. This CDR3 has 18 amino acids. The CDR3 loop reads CASSSPPGRASTNEKLFF. The CDR3 DNA reads TGCGCCAGCAGCTCCCCCCCGGGACGCGCGTCAACTAATGAAAAACTGTTTTTT.

This sequence joins TRBV12-3 or TRBV12-4 and TRBJ2-3, with 7 nucleotides matching TRBD1. V lost 4 bases, J lost 7 bases, and 5 bases stayed unmatched. The CDR3 is 13 amino acids. CDR3 amino acids: CASSYRGMYTQYF. CDR3 coding DNA: TGTGCCAGCAGTTACAGGGGCATGTATACGCAGTATTTT.

A single count supports this clone. This chain links TRBV5-1 with TRBJ2-7, with D possibly being TRBD1 (6 bases). Germline V gives CDR1 SGHRS, CDR2 YFSETQ. The CDR3 length is 18 residues. The V and J ends lost 1 base and 2 bases respectively, with 22 bases between them. The CDR3 DNA is TGCGCCAGCAGCTTGAATATACAGGGCCAACGGGCTCCCTACGAGCAGTACTTC. Protein product: CASSLNIQGQRAPYEQYF.

This chain connects TRBV4-2 to TRBJ1-4; no definite D call. The germline V gene has CDR1 LGHNA and CDR2 YNFKEQ. This CDR3 is built from 15 residues. Trimming took off 0 bases at V and 4 bases at J, with 9 bases between the two ends. The CDR3 reads CASSQDEGINEKLFF. In DNA, the CDR3 is TGTGCCAGCAGCCAAGACGAAGGGATTAATGAAAAACTGTTTTTT.

This clone appeared a few times. This rearrangement joins TRBV7-9 to TRBJ2-1, with D perhaps matching TRBD2 (5 bases). Trimming removed 5 bases from V and 13 bases from J, with 15 bases in between. The CDR3 length is 12 residues. The germline gives CDR1 SEHNR, CDR2 FQNEAQ (reference sequence). The CDR3 nucleotides read TGTGCCAGCAGCGCCCGGGATTTAGGTCAGTTCTTC. It specifies CASSARDLGQFF.

In this sample, this clone turned up a few times. The gene calls are TRBV3-1 (or the pseudogene TRBV3-2) and TRBJ2-2; a weak D match, TRBD2 (7 bases). Trimming pared 1 base from V and 2 bases from J, leaving 20 bases between. In germline, CDR1 is LGHDT, CDR2 YNNKEL (reference sequence). The CDR3 consists of 19 residues. This CDR3 reads CASSQVVDRRGLNTGELFF. CDR3 DNA sequence: TGTGCCAGCAGCCAAGTTGTTGATAGGCGGGGGCTCAACACCGGGGAGCTGTTTTTT.

CDR3 bases: TGCGCCAGCAGCTCTACAGGGGACTCTGGAAACACCATATATTTT. It yields the protein CASSSTGDSGNTIYF. The rearrangement links TRBV5-1 to TRBJ1-3; 7 bases map to TRBD1. The germline CDR1 and CDR2 sequences are SGHRS and YFSETQ. With V trimmed by 3 bases and J by 0 bases, 3 bases remained unmatched. The CDR3 has 15 amino acids.

V is TRBV5-1 and J is TRBJ1-2, with D unresolved. Germline V gene data show CDR1 as SGHRS and CDR2 as YFSETQ. The V and J ends lost 2 bases and 7 bases respectively, with 12 bases between them. The CDR3 has 13 amino acids. CDR3 in amino acids: CASSLSESTGYTF. For the CDR3, the DNA is TGCGCCAGCAGCTTATCAGAAAGTACTGGCTACACCTTC.

V and J are TRBV4-2 and TRBJ1-4; 10 bases match TRBD1. With 0 bases clipped from V and 1 base from J, the junction kept 5 bases outside the gene matches. CDR3 size: 18 residues. CDR1 is LGHNA, CDR2 YNFKEQ, per germline. CDR3: CASSQDQGQGRTNEKLFF. Here the CDR3 DNA reads TGTGCCAGCAGCCAAGATCAGGGACAGGGGAGAACTAATGAAAAACTGTTTTTT.

This clone was seen more than once but under ten times. This rearrangement joins TRBV7-2 to TRBJ1-2, with 9 bases that match TRBD1. CDR1 SGHTA and CDR2 FQGNSA come from the germline V gene. V was clipped by 5 bases and J by 4 bases; unmatched bases: 5. The CDR3 extends over 14 amino acids. Here the CDR3 DNA reads TGTGCCAGCAGCGCGATGGGACAGGGCTATGGCTACACCTTC. Translated: CASSAMGQGYGYTF.